The 5 T cell receptor beta chains below come from one sample, sequenced in a study of blood T cell repertoires in COVID-19. Generated by immunoSEQ multiplex PCR, the TCRdb table keeps only in-frame clones and is missing some. Among roughly 400,000 clones listed, roughly 89% were seen once. The sample was PBMCs or T cells enriched from blood (not recorded which). The receptors were sampled from a woman aged 45-60 years who had recovered from COVID-19.

The genes are TRBV3-1 (or the pseudogene TRBV3-2) and TRBJ1-1, with 7 bases matching TRBD1. CDR3 length: 16 residues. Losses at the gene ends were 1 base for V and 0 bases for J; bases not matched to a gene: 5. Looked up from germline, CDR1 is LGHDT and CDR2 is YNNKEL (reference sequence). CDR3 coding DNA: TGTGCCAGCAGCCAAGCCCCGGGACAGATGAACACTGAAGCTTTCTTT. It translates to CASSQAPGQMNTEAFF.

This chain links TRBV7-9 with TRBJ1-1; D is undetermined. From germline, CDR1 is SEHNR and CDR2 FQNEAQ (reference sequence). V gave up 5 bases and J gave up 4 bases, with 8 bases separating them. The CDR3 totals 12 residues. The CDR3 DNA reads as TGTGCCAGCAGCACCGGACTCACTGAAGCTTTCTTT. It specifies CASSTGLTEAFF.

This sequence joins TRBV5-1 and TRBJ2-7; 7 bases align to TRBD1. CDR3 length: 14 amino acids. Germline lookup yields CDR1 SGHRS and CDR2 YFSETQ. V trimming: 2 bases; J trimming: 7 bases; junction bases outside the gene matches: 9. The CDR3 is CASSFTGAEGEQYF. CDR3 in DNA: TGCGCCAGCAGCTTTACAGGGGCCGAGGGGGAGCAGTACTTC.

This sequence joins TRBV20-1 and TRBJ2-3, with 8 nucleotides matching TRBD1. The trim removed 3 bases at V and 5 bases at J, leaving 13 bases unmatched. Germline lookup yields CDR1 DFQATT and CDR2 SNEGSKA (reference sequence). This CDR3 region has 16 residues. CDR3 sequence reads: CSASAGTGQAIDTQYF. CDR3 DNA: TGCAGTGCTAGTGCTGGTACGGGACAGGCAATAGATACGCAGTATTTT.

V is TRBV7-9 and J is TRBJ1-3; unclear D gene. The ends were cut back, 4 bases at V and 0 bases at J, with 10 bases in the middle. The CDR3 is 15 amino acids. Germline values: CDR1 SEHNR, CDR2 FQNEAQ (reference sequence). The CDR3 coding sequence is TGTGCCAGCAGCTCGCCCGTCAGCTCTGGAAACACCATATATTTT. It specifies CASSSPVSSGNTIYF.